This TCR beta chain was documented in a study of shared clonotypes between healthy human individuals. Study observations and caveats: Some naive CD4 clonotypes, roughly 4.8%, turned up in common across several donors.

V shed 4 bases and J shed 4 bases, with 14 bases lying between them. CDR1 and CDR2 from the germline V gene are SGHRS and YFSETQ. CDR3 length: 14 amino acids. Clones were read by immunoSEQ multiplex PCR, and TCRdb kept only the in-frame ones, dropping some. Among 2 million or so clones listed, roughly 96% were seen once. Points on this clone: What it binds is unknown.

The J gene is TRBJ1-2, the V gene TRBV5-1; unclear D gene. The sample consisted of naive CD4+ T cells sorted from blood. Subset in this sample: CD45RA+ positively selected. The clonotype comes from a man between 18 and 29 years old in good health. The CDR3 DNA reads TGCGCCAGCAGCCCCCAACGCGGCGGCTATGGCTACACCTTC. Translation: CASSPQRGGYGYTF.